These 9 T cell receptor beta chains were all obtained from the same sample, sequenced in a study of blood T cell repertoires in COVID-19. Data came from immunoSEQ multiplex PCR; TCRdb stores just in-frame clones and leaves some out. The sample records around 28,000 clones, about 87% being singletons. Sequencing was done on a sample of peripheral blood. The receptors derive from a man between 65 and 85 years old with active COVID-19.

The CDR3 sequence is CASTADRRMGSNVLTF. As DNA, the CDR3 is TGTGCCAGCACCGCGGACAGGAGAATGGGTTCCAACGTCCTGACTTTC. This chain joins TRBV5-4 and TRBJ2-6; 7 bases match TRBD1. Germline CDR1 and CDR2: SGHNT and YYREEE (reference sequence). Trimming at V came to 6 bases and at J to 8 bases, leaving 14 bases not matched to a gene. The CDR3 loop spans 16 amino acids. Looking up the rest from reference TRBV5-4 and TRBJ2-6 gives the full variable domain: ETGVTQSPTHLIKTRGQQVTLRCSSQSGHNTVSWYQQALGQGPQFIFQYYREEENGRGNFPPRFSGLQFPNYSSELNVNALELDDSALYLCASTADRRMGSNVLTFGAGSRLTVL.

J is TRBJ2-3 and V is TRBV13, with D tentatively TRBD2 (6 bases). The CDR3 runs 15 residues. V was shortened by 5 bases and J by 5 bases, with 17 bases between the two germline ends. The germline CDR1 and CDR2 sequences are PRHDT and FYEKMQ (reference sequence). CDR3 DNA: TGTGCCAGCAGCCCTATCGGGGGACGAGGAGATACGCAGTATTTT. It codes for CASSPIGGRGDTQYF.

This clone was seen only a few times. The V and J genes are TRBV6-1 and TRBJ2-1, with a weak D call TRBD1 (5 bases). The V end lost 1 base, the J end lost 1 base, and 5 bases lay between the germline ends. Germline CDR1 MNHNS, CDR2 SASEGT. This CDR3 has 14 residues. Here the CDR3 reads CASSEEGSYNEQFF. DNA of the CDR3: TGTGCCAGCAGTGAAGAGGGGTCCTACAATGAGCAGTTCTTC.

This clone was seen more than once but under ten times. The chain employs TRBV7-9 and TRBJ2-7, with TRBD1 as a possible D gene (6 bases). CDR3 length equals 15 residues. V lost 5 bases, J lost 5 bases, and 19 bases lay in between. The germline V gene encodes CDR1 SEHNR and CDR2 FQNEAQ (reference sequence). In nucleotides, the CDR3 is TGTGCCAGCAGCCATCGCAGGTTTGGGGGCAACGAGCAGTACTTC. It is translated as CASSHRRFGGNEQYF.

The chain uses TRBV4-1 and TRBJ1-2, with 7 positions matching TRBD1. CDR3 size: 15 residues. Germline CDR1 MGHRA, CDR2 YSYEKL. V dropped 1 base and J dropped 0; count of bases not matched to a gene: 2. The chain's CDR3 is CASSQVDRANYGYTF. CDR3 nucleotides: TGCGCCAGCAGCCAAGTAGACAGGGCTAACTATGGCTACACCTTC.

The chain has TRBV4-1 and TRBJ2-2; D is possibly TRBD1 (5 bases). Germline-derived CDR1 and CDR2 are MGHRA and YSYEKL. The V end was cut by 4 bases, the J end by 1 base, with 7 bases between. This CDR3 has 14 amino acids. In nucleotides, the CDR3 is TGCGCCAGCAGCCTCGGACAGAACACCGGGGAGCTGTTTTTT. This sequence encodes CASSLGQNTGELFF.

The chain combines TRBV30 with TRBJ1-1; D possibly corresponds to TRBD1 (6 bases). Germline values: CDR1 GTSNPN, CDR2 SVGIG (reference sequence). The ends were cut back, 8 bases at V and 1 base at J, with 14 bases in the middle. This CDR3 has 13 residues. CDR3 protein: CAARGTGNTEAFF. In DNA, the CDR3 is TGTGCCGCAAGGGGGACGGGGAACACTGAAGCTTTCTTT.

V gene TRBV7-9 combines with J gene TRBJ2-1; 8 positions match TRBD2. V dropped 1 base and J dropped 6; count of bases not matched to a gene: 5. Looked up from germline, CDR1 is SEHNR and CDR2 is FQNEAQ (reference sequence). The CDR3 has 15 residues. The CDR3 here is CASSLVGGALNEQFF. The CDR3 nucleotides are TGTGCCAGCAGCTTAGTCGGGGGGGCTCTCAATGAGCAGTTCTTC. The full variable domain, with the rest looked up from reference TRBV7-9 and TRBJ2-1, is DTGVSQNPRHKITKRGQNVTFRCDPISEHNRLYWYRQTLGQGPEFLTYFQNEAQLEKSRLLSDRFSAERPKGSFSTLEIQRTEQGDSAMYLCASSLVGGALNEQFFGPGTRLTVL.

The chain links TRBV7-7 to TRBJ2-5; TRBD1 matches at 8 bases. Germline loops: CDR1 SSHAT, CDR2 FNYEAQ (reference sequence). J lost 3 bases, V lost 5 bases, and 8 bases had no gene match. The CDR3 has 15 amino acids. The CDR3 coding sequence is TGTGCCAGCAGCAGAGGGACAGGAAAAAAAGAGACCCAGTACTTC. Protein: CASSRGTGKKETQYF.